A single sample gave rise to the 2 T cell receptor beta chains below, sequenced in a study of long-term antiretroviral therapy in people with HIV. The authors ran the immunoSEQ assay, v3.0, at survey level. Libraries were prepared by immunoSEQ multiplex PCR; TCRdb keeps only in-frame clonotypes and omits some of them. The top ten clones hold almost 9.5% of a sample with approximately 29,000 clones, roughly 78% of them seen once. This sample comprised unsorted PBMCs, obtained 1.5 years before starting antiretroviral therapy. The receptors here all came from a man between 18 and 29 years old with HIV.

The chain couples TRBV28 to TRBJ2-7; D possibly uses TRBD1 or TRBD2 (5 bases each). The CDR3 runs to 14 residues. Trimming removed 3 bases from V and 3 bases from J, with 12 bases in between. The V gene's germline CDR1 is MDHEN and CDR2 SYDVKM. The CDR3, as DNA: TGTGCCAGCAGTTTGGGGCTAGCCGTCTACGAGCAGTACTTC. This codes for CASSLGLAVYEQYF.

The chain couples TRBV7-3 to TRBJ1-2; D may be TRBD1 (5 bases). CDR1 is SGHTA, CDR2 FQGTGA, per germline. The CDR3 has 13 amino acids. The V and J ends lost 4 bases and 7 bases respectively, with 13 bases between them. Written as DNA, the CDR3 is TGTGCCAGCAGCTCCCCGGGGGGAGGTGGCTACACCTTC. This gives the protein CASSSPGGGGYTF. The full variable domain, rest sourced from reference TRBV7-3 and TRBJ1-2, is GAGVSQTPSNKVTEKGKYVELRCDPISGHTALYWYRQSLGQGPEFLIYFQGTGAADDSGLPNDRFFAVRPEGSVSTLKIQRTERGDSAVYLCASSSPGGGGYTFGSGTRLTVV.